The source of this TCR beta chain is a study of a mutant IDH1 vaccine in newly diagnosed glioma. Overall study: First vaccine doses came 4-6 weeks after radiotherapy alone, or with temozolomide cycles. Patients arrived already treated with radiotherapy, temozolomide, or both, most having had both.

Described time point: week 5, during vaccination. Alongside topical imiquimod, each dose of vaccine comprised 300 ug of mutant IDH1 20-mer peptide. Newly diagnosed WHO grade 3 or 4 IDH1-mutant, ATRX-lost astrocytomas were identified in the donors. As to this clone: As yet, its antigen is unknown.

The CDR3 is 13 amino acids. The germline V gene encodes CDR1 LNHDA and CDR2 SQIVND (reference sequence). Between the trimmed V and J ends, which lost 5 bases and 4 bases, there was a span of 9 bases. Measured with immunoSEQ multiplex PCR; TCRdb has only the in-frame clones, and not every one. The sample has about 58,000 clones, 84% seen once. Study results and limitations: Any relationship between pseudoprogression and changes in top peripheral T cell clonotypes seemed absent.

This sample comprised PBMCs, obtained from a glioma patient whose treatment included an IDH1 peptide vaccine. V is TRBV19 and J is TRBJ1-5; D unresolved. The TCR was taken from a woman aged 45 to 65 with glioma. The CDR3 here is CASSSDINQPQHF. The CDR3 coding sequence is TGTGCCAGTAGTTCTGACATTAATCAGCCCCAGCATTTT.